One sample yielded the 21 T cell receptor beta chains listed below, sequenced in a study of Tregs in tolerant kidney transplant recipients. Repertoires were generated with immunoSEQ multiplex PCR, while TCRdb's copy carries only in-frame clones and drops some. This table lists under 35,000 clones. The nonmyeloablative bone marrow transplants came from related graft donors, with transient mixed chimerism. The sequencing used CD4+ T cells from blood (PBMCs), collected 24 months after the transplant. These receptors were obtained from a human patient who received a combined kidney and bone marrow transplant. Some T cells may originate from the graft donor.

In regard to this clone: The read terminates 3 residues ahead of where the CDR3 ends, so the germline J gene completes it. V and J are TRBV5-1 and TRBJ2-1; TRBD2 matches at 12 bases. The CDR3 runs to 15 residues. From germline, CDR1 is SGHRS and CDR2 YFSETQ. Trimming took 5 bases from V and 9 from J; bases not matched to a gene: 9. The DNA read from the CDR3 is TGCGCCAGCAGGTCGGGACTAGCGGGTACCGGTGAG. It is translated as CASRSGLAGTGE. The CDR3 as a whole reads CASRSGLAGTGEQFF.

In the case of this clone: The read is 3 residues too short to cover the CDR3 end, so that end is filled in from the germline J gene. The chain has TRBV30 and TRBJ2-1, with 10 bases matching TRBD1. Trimming removed 1 base from V and 4 bases from J; junction bases left unmatched: 1. The germline CDR1 and CDR2 sequences are GTSNPN and SVGIG (reference sequence). This CDR3 comprises 14 residues. The part of the CDR3 DNA that was read is TGTGCCTGGAGTGAGGGACAGGGGTACAATGAG. Translated: CAWSEGQGYNE. The entire CDR3 is CAWSEGQGYNEQFF.

Comment on this clone: The read ends 3 residues shy of where the CDR3 ends; the end is completed using the germline J gene. The genes are TRBV5-5 and TRBJ1-2; weak D call: TRBD1 (5 bases). Germline V gives CDR1 SGHKS, CDR2 YYEKEE (reference sequence). This CDR3 contains 15 residues. The CDR3 bases that were read are TGTGCCAGCAGCTTGGCTCTCAGGGTATTGGGAGGC. It encodes CASSLALRVLGG. The entire CDR3 protein is CASSLALRVLGGYTF.

Details on this clone: The DNA ends 3 residues before the CDR3 does, and the rest of the CDR3 is filled in from the germline J gene. J is TRBJ2-3 and V is TRBV20-1; TRBD2 matches at 11 bases. The CDR3 runs 12 residues. With 4 bases clipped from V and 6 bases from J, the junction kept 0 bases outside the gene matches. CDR1 DFQATT and CDR2 SNEGSKA come from the germline V gene (reference sequence). The DNA read from the CDR3 is TGCAGTGCTATAGCGGGAGGGGATACG. Translating it yields CSAIAGGDT. The whole CDR3 sequence reads CSAIAGGDTQYF.

A note on this clone: The CDR3 goes on 3 residues after the read ends, and that part is filled in from the germline J gene. The chain links TRBV20-1 to TRBJ2-1; 12 positions agree with TRBD2. The CDR3 is 15 amino acids. V shed 7 bases and J 0 bases; nucleotides not matched to a gene: 4. Germline V gives CDR1 DFQATT, CDR2 SNEGSKA (reference sequence). This CDR3 is CSDATSGSSYNEQFF. Incomplete CDR3 DNA: TGCAGTGACGCGACTAGCGGGAGCTCCTACAATGAG.

Points on this clone: Coverage ceases 3 residues before the CDR3 finishes, and the germline J gene fills in the end. This rearrangement joins TRBV18 to TRBJ2-1; D not certain. The CDR3 contains 15 residues. With 0 bases removed from V and 0 bases from J, the gap between germline ends came to 6 bases. Per germline, CDR1 KGHSH and CDR2 LQKENI. This chain's CDR3 is CASSPPSVSYNEQFF. The CDR3 DNA, read in part, is TGTGCCAGCTCACCACCAAGCGTCTCCTACAATGAG.

As for this clone: With the read ending 3 residues before the CDR3 end, the germline J gene is used to fill in that end. The chain joins TRBV5-1 to TRBJ2-1; 8 bases align to TRBD2. This CDR3 has 15 amino acids. Germline CDR1 and CDR2: SGHRS and YFSETQ. V was clipped by 3 bases and J by 1 base; unmatched bases: 3. The CDR3 DNA, read in part, is TGCGCCAGCAGCTCGGGGGGGGCATCCTACAATGAG. Translation gives CASSSGGASYNE. The whole CDR3 reads CASSSGGASYNEQFF.

Worth noting for this clone: The CDR3 end falls 3 residues outside the read, so it is completed with the germline J gene. The rearrangement uses TRBV5-1 and TRBJ2-2; 7 bases match TRBD1. The CDR3 covers 14 residues. Germline lookup yields CDR1 SGHRS and CDR2 YFSETQ. V dropped 4 bases and J dropped 6; count of bases not matched to a gene: 6. The CDR3 loop reads CASSLWDRAGELFF. The sequenced CDR3 bases are TGCGCCAGCAGCCTCTGGGACAGAGCCGGGGAG.

Comments on this clone: The CDR3 end lies 3 residues beyond the end of the read and is filled in from the germline J gene. The chain employs TRBV2 and TRBJ2-7, with TRBD1 matching over 7 bases. The CDR3 is 13 residues long. V dropped 4 bases and J dropped 3; count of bases not matched to a gene: 3. Germline V gene sequence: CDR1 SNHLY, CDR2 FYNNEI. The CDR3 region is CASSVGQIYEQYF. CDR3 DNA, as far as it was read: TGTGCCAGCAGTGTGGGACAGATCTACGAG.

As to this clone: The CDR3 goes on 3 residues after the read ends, and that part is filled in from the germline J gene. The rearrangement links TRBV5-1 to TRBJ2-1, with 10 bases that match TRBD2. This CDR3 spans 18 amino acids. Germline CDR1 and CDR2: SGHRS and YFSETQ. V was clipped by 1 base and J by 6 bases; unmatched bases: 13. CDR3 loop: CASSLRSSGSGILNEQFF. CDR3 DNA, as far as it was read: TGCGCCAGCAGCTTGAGGTCTAGCGGGAGTGGCATACTCAATGAG.

Points on this clone: Sequencing ends 3 residues short of the CDR3 end; the germline J gene provides the rest. The J gene is TRBJ2-1, the V gene TRBV12-3 or TRBV12-4, with D hard to call. Between the trimmed V and J ends, which lost 5 bases and 0 bases, there was a span of 8 bases. The CDR3 consists of 14 residues. The CDR3 loop reads CASSRFSSYNEQFF. The sequenced part of the CDR3 DNA is TGTGCCAGCAGTCGTTTCAGCTCCTACAATGAG.

In the case of this clone: The CDR3 goes on 3 residues after the read ends, and that part is filled in from the germline J gene. This chain uses TRBV20-1 with TRBJ2-7; 10 bases fit TRBD2. Trimming at V came to 3 bases and at J to 1 base, leaving 6 bases not matched to a gene. The CDR3 totals 15 residues. Per germline, CDR1 DFQATT and CDR2 SNEGSKA (reference sequence). Partial CDR3 DNA: TGCAGTGCTAGTGGCGTACTAGCGGGGTCCTACGAG. Protein sequence: CSASGVLAGSYE. The entire CDR3 reads CSASGVLAGSYEQYF.

About this clone: The CDR3 is cut off 3 residues early in the read; its end comes from the germline J gene. This chain connects TRBV28 to TRBJ2-1; tentatively, D is TRBD1 (5 bases). Germline CDR1 MDHEN, CDR2 SYDVKM. Trimming stripped 7 bases from V and 8 bases from J, with 18 bases between. The CDR3 has 14 amino acids. The CDR3 DNA, read in part, is TGTGCCAGCACACAGGCGTCTTCCAGGGATGAG. Protein: CASTQASSRDE. The whole CDR3 is CASTQASSRDEQFF.

By frequency, this clone registers medium-sized. The CDR3 goes on 3 residues after the read ends, and that part is filled in from the germline J gene. The chain links TRBV20-1 to TRBJ1-5; 9 positions agree with TRBD1. J gave up 6 bases and V 2 bases, and 8 bases lay outside the gene matches. The germline V gene encodes CDR1 DFQATT and CDR2 SNEGSKA (reference sequence). This CDR3 has 15 residues. CDR3 loop: CSARPPTGQGQPQHF. The covered CDR3 bases are TGCAGTGCTAGACCACCCACGGGACAGGGTCAGCCC.

In regard to this clone: The read comes to an end 3 residues before the CDR3 does, leaving the germline J gene to fill in the end. The chain is built from TRBV10-1 and TRBJ1-2; D uncertain. V lost 3 bases and J 1 base, leaving 6 bases between the germline ends. CDR3 length equals 13 residues. The germline gives CDR1 WNHNN, CDR2 SYGVQD (reference sequence). The sequenced CDR3 bases are TGCGCCAGCAGTGACATTTTTAACTATGGC. Its protein is CASSDIFNYG. The whole CDR3 reads CASSDIFNYGYTF.

Details on this clone: The read is 3 residues too short to cover the CDR3 end, so that end is filled in from the germline J gene. The chain links TRBV6-4 to TRBJ2-1, with a tentative D call TRBD1 (5 bases). Per germline, CDR1 MRHNA and CDR2 SNTAGT. V lost 5 bases and J 1 base, leaving 9 bases between the germline ends. The CDR3 contains 14 residues. The CDR3 loop is CASSKTESYNEQFF. Incomplete CDR3 DNA: TGTGCCAGCAGTAAGACAGAGTCCTACAATGAG.

CDR3 DNA (partial): TGTGCCTGGAGTCAGGCCGGGGAG. Amino acid sequence: CAWSQAGE. The CDR3 in full is CAWSQAGELFF. The rearrangement links TRBV30 to TRBJ2-2; D not resolved. The CDR3 end lies 3 residues beyond the end of the read and is filled in from the germline J gene. CDR3 size: 11 residues. The germline gives CDR1 GTSNPN, CDR2 SVGIG (reference sequence). The V gene lost 2 bases and the J gene lost 6 bases, with 4 bases spanning the gap.

With respect to this clone: The read finishes 3 residues shy of the CDR3 end, and the germline J gene is used to complete it. J is TRBJ2-2 and V is TRBV7-6, with D perhaps being TRBD1 or TRBD2 (5 bases each). CDR3 length: 17 residues. Germline values: CDR1 SGHVS, CDR2 FNYEAQ. V was clipped by 3 bases and J by 4 bases, with 18 bases between them. CDR3 bases read: TGTGCCAGCAGCTTGTCGAGGGGCGAATTAGGCACCGGGGAG. Its translation is CASSLSRGELGTGE. The whole CDR3 protein reads CASSLSRGELGTGELFF.

With regard to this clone: The read falls 3 residues short of the CDR3 end, and the missing part is taken from the germline J gene. This chain uses TRBV11-3 with TRBJ2-7; perhaps TRBD1 as D (5 bases). Deletions cut 4 bases from V and 0 bases from J, with 13 bases between. The CDR3 spans 15 residues. Germline V gene data show CDR1 as SGHNT and CDR2 as YENEEA. The CDR3 sequence is CASSSPYRISYEQYF. The part of the CDR3 DNA that was read is TGTGCCAGCAGCTCCCCCTACAGGATCTCCTACGAG.

The CDR3 bases that were read are TGTGCCATCAGTGGATTTTTAGAGGGTTACGGC. This codes for CAISGFLEGYG. The CDR3, in full, reads CAISGFLEGYGYTF. The chain links TRBV10-3 to TRBJ1-2; D is unresolved. The sequenced fragment ends 3 residues before the CDR3 boundary, so the rest is inferred from the germline J gene. This CDR3 has 14 amino acids. Per germline, CDR1 ENHRY and CDR2 SYGVKD.

As to this clone: The CDR3 is cut off 3 residues early in the read; its end comes from the germline J gene. The chain couples TRBV20-1 to TRBJ2-3, with 10 bases fitting TRBD2. Germline CDR1 DFQATT, CDR2 SNEGSKA (reference sequence). CDR3 length equals 18 residues. With 0 bases clipped from V and 0 bases from J, the junction kept 9 bases outside the gene matches. Here the CDR3 reads CSARDPWTSGFSTDTQYF. CDR3 DNA, as far as it was read: TGCAGTGCTAGAGATCCCTGGACTAGCGGATTTAGCACAGATACG.